This T cell receptor beta chain was retrieved from a study of regulatory T cells in long-lasting Graves disease. Time point here: persistent/refractory GD, antithyroid drugs over 5 years with positive TRAb. PBMC RNA served as the TCR library source. Each of the patients was recruited from an endocrinology department situated in Xi'an, China. CDR3-region Arm-PCR and iRepertoire HTBI primers produced the TCR beta libraries. Per the study methods: Identification yielded about 66 TRBV and roughly 14 TRBJ segments across samples. TCRdb passed the multiplex PCR reads through MiXCR, listing each CDR3 protein once. Here the V and J calls rest on TCRdb's processing, not on the authors' analysis. The sample holds some 300,000 distinct CDR3 sequences, roughly a fifth seen once. This clonotype was seen a few times. The CDR3 spans 14 residues. The V gene's germline CDR1 is MDHEN and CDR2 SYDVKM. With 5 bases removed from V and 5 bases from J, the gap between germline ends came to 15 bases.

Sequenced here: peripheral blood mononuclear cells (PBMCs), sampled when the disease was refractory, from a patient treated with antithyroid drugs. The receptor comes from a female donor with Graves disease. The chain recombines TRBV28 with TRBJ2-5; D is uncertain. DNA of the CDR3: TGTGCCAGCAGTCCCCTACGCGCTCGCGAGACCCAGTACTTC. This sequence encodes CASSPLRARETQYF.